The clone carrying this T cell receptor beta chain was seen only a few times. This sample was included in a study of memory CD4+ T cells and cytomegalovirus serostatus. The data were produced by immunoSEQ multiplex PCR, yet TCRdb's version contains in-frame clones alone and is incomplete. This repertoire shows 45,000 to 65,000 clones, 80% found once; its top ten account for approximately 1.5%. The sort gate was single viable CD3+CD4+CD8-CD45RO+ cells for memory CD4+ T cells. Trimming took 7 bases from V and 2 from J, leaving 14 bases between them. Per the germline V gene, CDR1 is MNHNS and CDR2 is SASEGT. CDR3 length: 14 amino acids.

The J gene is TRBJ1-2, the V gene TRBV6-1; D uncertain. This receptor was obtained from an adult in good health and CMV-seropositive. The source material was memory CD4+ T cells from blood. In DNA, the CDR3 is TGTGCCAGCATCCAAAGCACTGTAAACTATGGCTACACCTTC. It translates to CASIQSTVNYGYTF.